This T cell receptor beta chain was profiled in a study of neurological immune-mediated disorders. The table lists this clonotype with many counts. Its antigen is still unknown. TCRdb re-derived calls from the 5' RACE reads in MiXCR, one entry per CDR3 protein. The table includes 50,000 or so distinct CDR3 sequences, over 9.5% detected once. CDR3 length: 18 residues. Losses at the gene ends were 5 bases for V and 0 bases for J; bases not matched to a gene: 7. Germline CDR1 is SGHTA and CDR2 is FQGTGA. Study conclusions and caveats: Expansion of TCR clones was greatest in HTLV-1-associated myelopathy and smallest in multiple sclerosis, where it fell below that of healthy controls.

Sequencing was carried out using PBMCs. The chain carries TRBV7-3 and TRBJ2-3, with 14 nucleotides matching TRBD2. This TCR derives from a man aged 60 to 69 in good health. The CDR3 here is CASSPGTSGGLSTDTQYF. The CDR3 region has the DNA TGTGCCAGCAGCCCAGGGACTAGCGGGGGCCTTAGCACAGATACGCAGTATTTT.